This T cell receptor (beta chain) originates from a study of T cell responses to AZD1222 COVID-19 vaccine. CDR3 length: 15 amino acids. Germline V gene sequence: CDR1 MNHEY, CDR2 SMNVEV (reference sequence). Trimming removed 5 bases from V and 6 bases from J, with 19 bases in between. Study results and caveats: A rise in Spike-specific TCR breadth and depth followed two AZD1222 doses. Vaccine-associated CD4 TCRs ranged over spike, dominating at 160-218 and 743-854.

Libraries were prepared by immunoSEQ multiplex PCR; TCRdb keeps only in-frame clonotypes and omits some of them. This table has approximately 88,000 clones, around 73% appearing once. This clone was seen a few times. What it binds is not known. Material: peripheral blood, obtained on day 0 of AZD1222 vaccination. This receptor was obtained from an adult in good health. The chain employs TRBV27 and TRBJ1-2; D perhaps matches TRBD1 (6 bases). CDR3 DNA: TGTGCCAGCAGTCAGCGGCAGGGCAGGGGTCATGGCTACACCTTC. It yields the protein CASSQRQGRGHGYTF.